A selection of T cell receptor beta chains follows, all from one sample in a study of blood T cell repertoires in COVID-19. Libraries were prepared by immunoSEQ multiplex PCR; TCRdb keeps only in-frame clonotypes and omits some of them. This table holds approximately 81,000 clones, about four fifths found once. Sequencing was done on a sample of peripheral blood. The source is a human donor in a cohort sampled during active COVID-19. Each CDR3 is given with its conserved first and last residue. D genes are given only for firm matches. The size of a clone is reported for some rows only, either as once, few or many, or as a class for expanded clones.

J gene | V gene | clone size | D gene | CDR3 length | CDR3 protein | CDR3 DNA
TRBJ1-2 | TRBV4-1 | NA | NA | 14 | CASSHNRVGYGYTF | TGCGCCAGCAGCCATAACAGGGTCGGCTATGGCTACACCTTC
TRBJ2-6 | TRBV7-8 | NA | NA | 17 | CASSLKTGFSGANVLTF | TGTGCCAGCAGCCTAAAAACGGGTTTCTCTGGGGCCAACGTCCTGACTTTC
TRBJ2-2 | TRBV7-9 | NA | TRBD1 | 15 | CASTEDRVKTGELFF | TGTGCCAGCACGGAGGACAGGGTCAAAACCGGGGAGCTGTTTTTT
TRBJ1-2 | TRBV6-5 | NA | NA | 13 | CASRGRGDYGYTF | TGTGCCAGCAGGGGCAGGGGAGACTATGGCTACACCTTC
TRBJ1-1 | TRBV7-2 | NA | TRBD1 | 14 | CASSGTGSGTEAFF | TGTGCCAGCAGCGGGACAGGGTCAGGGACTGAAGCTTTCTTT
TRBJ2-5 | TRBV19 | NA | TRBD2 | 15 | CASSGTSGRKETQYF | TGTGCCAGTAGTGGGACTAGCGGGAGGAAGGAGACCCAGTACTTC
TRBJ1-1 | TRBV6-5 | NA | NA | 13 | CASSYRTGSEAFF | TGTGCCAGCAGTTATCGCACGGGGAGTGAAGCTTTCTTT
TRBJ1-2 | TRBV18 | NA | NA | 12 | CASSPGLEGYTF | TGTGCCAGCTCACCAGGGCTCGAGGGCTACACCTTC
TRBJ2-5 | TRBV29-1 | NA | NA | 13 | CSVASWSGETQYF | TGCAGCGTAGCTAGTTGGTCCGGAGAGACCCAGTACTTC
TRBJ2-7 | TRBV11-2 | NA | NA | 16 | CASSFRAGSSPYEQYF | TGTGCCAGCAGCTTCCGAGCAGGCTCGAGTCCCTACGAGCAGTACTTC
TRBJ1-2 | TRBV7-9 | NA | TRBD1 | 15 | CASSGRDSDNYGYTF | TGTGCCAGCAGCGGACGGGACAGTGATAACTATGGCTACACCTTC
TRBJ1-1 | TRBV5-4 | NA | NA | 15 | CASSLDGWGVTEAFF | TGTGCCAGCAGCCTGGATGGCTGGGGAGTCACTGAAGCTTTCTTT
TRBJ1-1 | TRBV5-1 | NA | NA | 14 | CASSFSGSNTEAFF | TGCGCCAGCAGCTTCAGCGGGTCTAACACTGAAGCTTTCTTT
TRBJ1-2 | TRBV28 | NA | TRBD1 | 14 | CASSNRGQSYGYTF | TGTGCCAGCAGTAACCGGGGACAGTCCTATGGCTACACCTTC
TRBJ1-2 | TRBV6-5 | NA | TRBD1 | 14 | CASSYSGTGVGYTF | TGTGCCAGCAGTTACTCAGGGACAGGGGTTGGCTACACCTTC
TRBJ2-7 | TRBV7-2 | once | NA | 17 | CASSLNGGAGQAYEQYF | TGTGCCAGCAGCTTAAATGGGGGGGCAGGCCAAGCGTACGAGCAGTACTTC
TRBJ2-1 | TRBV2 | NA | NA | 14 | CASSDMSRRSEQFF | TGTGCCAGCAGTGATATGTCCCGGAGGAGTGAGCAGTTCTTC
TRBJ2-3 | TRBV20-1 | NA | TRBD2 | 14 | CSASTAGGINTQYF | TGCAGTGCTAGTACAGCGGGGGGGATAAATACGCAGTATTTT
TRBJ2-6 | TRBV9 | NA | TRBD1 | 15 | CASSADRVGANVLTF | TGTGCCAGCAGCGCGGACAGGGTCGGGGCCAACGTCCTGACTTTC
TRBJ1-1 | TRBV6-5 | NA | NA | 12 | CASRSMNTEAFF | TGTGCCAGCAGGTCCATGAACACTGAAGCTTTCTTT
TRBJ1-5 | TRBV7-9 | once | NA | 16 | CASSQTHPTGNQPQHF | TGTGCCAGCAGCCAGACCCACCCTACGGGAAATCAGCCCCAGCATTTT
TRBJ2-7 | TRBV5-4 | NA | TRBD2 | 14 | CASSLSLAGVEQYF | TGTGCCAGCAGCTTGTCACTAGCGGGGGTTGAGCAGTACTTC
TRBJ1-2 | TRBV21-1 | NA | NA | 18 | CATILRDRGRIGSGGYTF | TGTGCCACCATTCTCCGGGACAGGGGGCGTATAGGCTCTGGAGGCTACACCTTC
TRBJ2-5 | TRBV9 | once | NA | 14 | CASSVRDSQETQYF | TGTGCCAGCAGCGTAAGAGACAGCCAAGAGACCCAGTACTTC
TRBJ1-5 | TRBV6-2/TRBV6-3 | NA | TRBD1 | 15 | CASSGTGGGNQPQHF | TGTGCCAGCAGTGGGACAGGGGGAGGCAATCAGCCCCAGCATTTT
TRBJ1-4 | TRBV9 | NA | NA | 15 | CASSEWGATNEKLFF | TGTGCCAGCAGCGAATGGGGAGCAACTAATGAAAAACTGTTTTTT